The 27 T cell receptor beta chains in this list originate from one sample, sequenced in a study of vaccination effects on CD4 cells after COVID-19. With the ViraFEST assay, the study expanded antigen-specific CD4+ T cells using viral peptide pools, then sequenced them. Once cultured for 10 days, the cells underwent separation to obtain CD4+ T cells. The person was diagnosed with PCR-confirmed SARS-CoV-2 infection between March and December 2020. For these receptors, no antigen is known. Method: immunoSEQ multiplex PCR; TCRdb's copy keeps in-frame clones and lacks some. The sample carries tens of thousands of clones, under 85% recorded once. The source was CD4+ T cells from PBMCs cultured with a peptide pool, collected before COVID-19 vaccination. The receptors come from a human donor who had a prior SARS-CoV-2 infection.

This clone has a handful of counts. An end of the junction differs from the germline gene, which may be a read error. V and J are TRBV2 and TRBJ1-2, with 8 bases matching TRBD1. Germline V lookup: CDR1 SNHLY, CDR2 FYNNEI. CDR3 length: 10 amino acids. CDR3 DNA sequence: TGTGCCAGCAGTGAAGGGGGGGACAGGTTC. This codes for CASSEGGDRF.

This clone turned up a few times. The genes are TRBV11-3 and TRBJ2-3; D possibly corresponds to TRBD1 (5 bases). V was clipped by 2 bases and J by 12 bases, with 12 bases between them. Germline lookup yields CDR1 SGHNT and CDR2 YENEEA. The CDR3 extends over 12 amino acids. This CDR3 reads CASSLQDKVQYF. DNA for the CDR3: TGTGCCAGCAGCTTACAGGACAAAGTACAGTATTTT.

This chain uses TRBV5-1 with TRBJ2-3; 8 nucleotides line up with TRBD2. The CDR3 consists of 17 residues. Germline V CDR1 and CDR2: SGHRS, YFSETQ. V was clipped by 0 bases and J by 3 bases; unmatched bases: 9. The CDR3 here is CASSLAMRGDETDTQYF. The CDR3 bases are TGCGCCAGCAGCTTGGCTATGCGGGGGGATGAGACAGATACGCAGTATTTT. Complete variable domain (other parts from reference TRBV5-1 and TRBJ2-3): KAGVTQTPRYLIKTRGQQVTLSCSPISGHRSVSWYQQTPGQGLQFLFEYFSETQRNKGNFPGRFSGRQFSNSRSEMNVSTLELGDSALYLCASSLAMRGDETDTQYFGPGTRLTVL.

This clone was picked up a small number of times. The chain couples TRBV2 to TRBJ1-2; D gene uncertain. The V gene lost 8 bases and the J gene lost 6 bases, with 13 bases spanning the gap. The CDR3 has 12 amino acids. CDR1 and CDR2 from the germline V gene are SNHLY and FYNNEI. The CDR3 sequence: CASLGRWDGYTF. CDR3 DNA: TGTGCCAGCCTGGGAAGGTGGGATGGCTACACCTTC.

The chain carries TRBV4-3 and TRBJ2-1; 9 nucleotides match TRBD2. Germline V gene sequence: CDR1 LGHNA, CDR2 YSLEER. With 4 bases clipped from V and 1 base from J, the junction kept 5 bases outside the gene matches. The CDR3 is 16 residues long. The CDR3 nucleotides are TGCGCCAGCAGCCTGCCTAGCGGGGTGTCCTACAATGAGCAGTTCTTC. It codes for CASSLPSGVSYNEQFF.

The V call is TRBV24-1, the J call TRBJ2-1, with D possibly TRBD1 on 6 matching bases. The CDR3 runs to 16 residues. Germline CDR1 is KGHDR and CDR2 is SFDVKD. V was pared by 0 bases and J by 0 bases, with 8 bases between. CDR3 sequence (DNA): TGTGCCACCAGTGATTTGCGGACAGCCTCCTACAATGAGCAGTTCTTC. Translation: CATSDLRTASYNEQFF.

The rearrangement links TRBV11-2 to TRBJ2-7, with 7 bases matching TRBD1. Trimming removed 6 bases from V and 0 bases from J; junction bases left unmatched: 14. From germline, CDR1 is SGHAT and CDR2 FQNNGV. CDR3 length: 17 amino acids. CDR3: CASRPIRGFRDSYEQYF. The CDR3 nucleotides are TGTGCCAGCAGACCAATCAGGGGGTTCCGGGACTCCTACGAGCAGTACTTC.

This clone was detected once. V usage is TRBV30 and J usage is TRBJ2-1; possible D gene TRBD2, 5 bases. This CDR3 has 19 residues. Per germline, CDR1 GTSNPN and CDR2 SVGIG (reference sequence). Trimming removed 3 bases from V and 4 bases from J, with 28 bases in between. The CDR3 DNA reads TGTGCCTGGAGCGGCCTAAAACCGGGGAGCGGAAATACTTACAATGAGCAGTTCTTC. It specifies CAWSGLKPGSGNTYNEQFF.

This chain links TRBV18 with TRBJ1-1; no firm D call. This CDR3 contains 14 residues. Germline lookup yields CDR1 KGHSH and CDR2 LQKENI. The V and J ends lost 2 bases and 5 bases respectively, with 12 bases between them. The CDR3 protein is CASSPSSPGTEAFF. CDR3 nucleotides: TGTGCCAGCTCACCAAGCAGCCCGGGGACTGAAGCTTTCTTT.

This chain joins TRBV2 and TRBJ1-5; 11 nucleotides line up with TRBD1. With V trimmed by 6 bases and J by 7 bases, 11 bases remained unmatched. From germline, CDR1 is SNHLY and CDR2 FYNNEI. This CDR3 has 16 amino acids. CDR3 residues: CASRATGTGGRQPQHF. The CDR3 DNA sequence: TGTGCCAGCAGGGCGACCGGGACAGGGGGTCGGCAGCCCCAGCATTTT.

V and J are TRBV11-3 and TRBJ2-2; TRBD1 matches 7 bases. CDR1 SGHNT and CDR2 YENEEA come from the germline V gene. Trimming removed 4 bases from V and 6 bases from J; junction bases left unmatched: 11. The CDR3 spans 16 residues. For the CDR3, the DNA is TGTGCCAGCAGCTCGCTCACAGGGGCCCCCCCCGGGGAGCTGTTTTTT. The encoded protein is CASSSLTGAPPGELFF.

The chain joins TRBV4-2 to TRBJ2-5, with 7 bases lining up with TRBD2. V was clipped by 8 bases and J by 1 base; unmatched bases: 7. Germline-derived CDR1 and CDR2 are LGHNA and YNFKEQ. CDR3 size: 14 residues. The CDR3 DNA is TGTGCCAGCGGAAGGGACTACAGCCAAGAGACCCAGTACTTC. Its protein product is CASGRDYSQETQYF.

V gene TRBV9 combines with J gene TRBJ2-1, with a weak D call TRBD1 (5 bases). V shed 0 bases and J shed 6 bases, with 22 bases lying between them. CDR1 SGDLS and CDR2 YYNGEE come from the germline V gene. This CDR3 comprises 18 residues. The CDR3 spells CASSVAQGQPLSVNEQFF. DNA of the CDR3: TGTGCCAGCAGCGTAGCACAAGGACAACCCCTTAGTGTCAATGAGCAGTTCTTC.

The gene calls are TRBV27 and TRBJ2-5; D ambiguous. With 6 bases removed from V and 0 bases from J, the gap between germline ends came to 11 bases. Germline CDR1 is MNHEY and CDR2 is SMNVEV (reference sequence). This CDR3 contains 14 residues. Here the CDR3 DNA reads TGTGCCAGCAGCCGCGGACCGTACCAAGAGACCCAGTACTTC. Its protein is CASSRGPYQETQYF.

The rearrangement joins TRBV7-9 to TRBJ1-1; perhaps TRBD1 as D (5 bases). CDR3 length: 15 residues. Per germline, CDR1 SEHNR and CDR2 FQNEAQ (reference sequence). V lost 3 bases to trimming and J lost 0 bases, with 11 bases between them. In nucleotides, the CDR3 is TGTGCCAGCAGCTTCAGGACATTCATGAACACTGAAGCTTTCTTT. The encoded protein is CASSFRTFMNTEAFF.

This chain joins TRBV27 and TRBJ2-1; 12 bases are shared with TRBD2. With V trimmed by 2 bases and J by 0 bases, 2 bases remained unmatched. The length of the CDR3 is 17 residues. Germline V CDR1 and CDR2: MNHEY, SMNVEV (reference sequence). CDR3 DNA sequence: TGTGCCAGCAGTTTAAAACTAGCGGGGGGCTCCTACAATGAGCAGTTCTTC. Translated, it gives CASSLKLAGGSYNEQFF.

The chain employs TRBV30 and TRBJ1-1; 7 bases map to TRBD1. Germline-derived CDR1 and CDR2 are GTSNPN and SVGIG (reference sequence). The V gene end was trimmed by 8 bases and the J gene end by 0 bases; junction bases not matched to a gene: 0. The CDR3 has 11 residues. The CDR3 DNA follows: TGTGCCGGGACAGTGAACACTGAAGCTTTCTTT. Protein product: CAGTVNTEAFF.

The gene calls are TRBV29-1 and TRBJ1-2; D ambiguous. Germline CDR1 and CDR2: SQVTM and ANQGSEA. This CDR3 region has 15 residues. Trimming took off 3 bases at V and 3 bases at J, with 17 bases between the two ends. The CDR3 DNA sequence: TGCAGCGTTGATGGGGTAGGCCAGCGCGACTATGGCTACACCTTC. Translating gives CSVDGVGQRDYGYTF. The entire variable domain, with the rest obtained from reference TRBV29-1 and TRBJ1-2, is as follows: SAVISQKPSRDICQRGTSLTIQCQVDSQVTMMFWYRQQPGQSLTLIATANQGSEATYESGFVIDKFPISRPNLTFSTLTVSNMSPEDSSIYLCSVDGVGQRDYGYTFGSGTRLTVV.

This chain uses TRBV11-2 with TRBJ2-1; 9 nucleotides align to TRBD2. J was trimmed by 9 bases and V by 4 bases; bases with no gene match: 13. The CDR3 has 16 amino acids. CDR1 is SGHAT, CDR2 FQNNGV, per germline. CDR3 region: CASSSTSRLAVLEQFF. The CDR3 nucleotides read TGTGCCAGCAGCTCAACCTCCCGACTAGCGGTCCTTGAGCAGTTCTTC.

This chain joins TRBV7-8 and TRBJ1-1; the D gene is possibly TRBD1 (6 bases). Per germline, CDR1 SGHVS and CDR2 FQNEAQ. V was cut by 4 bases and J by 1 base, with 13 bases left in between. The CDR3 extends over 15 amino acids. In DNA form, the CDR3 reads TGTGCCAGCAGCTCGTACAGGGATTCGAACACTGAAGCTTTCTTT. Protein sequence: CASSSYRDSNTEAFF.

This sequence joins TRBV5-1 and TRBJ1-2; tentative D call: TRBD1 (6 bases). Germline lookup yields CDR1 SGHRS and CDR2 YFSETQ. The length of the CDR3 is 16 residues. The ends were cut back, 4 bases at V and 2 bases at J, with 18 bases in the middle. The CDR3 bases are TGCGCCAGCAGCAGGGGGGACTCCGGCTGGAACTATGGCTACACCTTC. It encodes CASSRGDSGWNYGYTF.

This clone occurred a few times. The rearrangement joins TRBV11-2 to TRBJ2-5; unclear D gene. Looked up from germline, CDR1 is SGHAT and CDR2 is FQNNGV. V shed 5 bases and J shed 3 bases, with 4 bases lying between them. CDR3 length equals 11 residues. The CDR3: CASSPKETQYF. The CDR3 DNA reads TGTGCCAGCAGCCCAAAAGAGACCCAGTACTTC.

The chain uses TRBV5-1 and TRBJ1-6; no definite D call. Between the trimmed V and J ends, which lost 0 bases and 10 bases, there was a span of 11 bases. CDR1 SGHRS and CDR2 YFSETQ come from the germline V gene. This CDR3 is 14 amino acids long. In nucleotides, the CDR3 is TGCGCCAGCAGCTTGGGTGGGGTGGGGTCACCCCTCCACTTT. Protein product: CASSLGGVGSPLHF.

The genes are TRBV5-4 and TRBJ2-3; 14 bases match TRBD2. The CDR3 extends over 16 amino acids. With 4 bases clipped from V and 2 bases from J, the junction kept 3 bases outside the gene matches. Germline assignment: CDR1 SGHNT and CDR2 YYREEE (reference sequence). The CDR3 nucleotides read TGTGCCAGCAGCCGGGGACTAGCGGGAGCCACAGATACGCAGTATTTT. Encoded protein: CASSRGLAGATDTQYF.

The CDR3 nucleotides read TGTGCCAGCAGTGATTGGACTAGCGCTTACAATGAGCAGTTCTTC. This encodes CASSDWTSAYNEQFF. The rearrangement joins TRBV2 to TRBJ2-1, with 9 bases aligning to TRBD2. This CDR3 has 15 amino acids. CDR1 SNHLY and CDR2 FYNNEI come from the germline V gene. After removal of 3 bases from V and 4 bases from J, the junction contained 4 bases not matched to a gene. Full variable domain (rest looked up from reference TRBV2 and TRBJ2-1): EPEVTQTPSHQVTQMGQEVILRCVPISNHLYFYWYRQILGQKVEFLVSFYNNEISEKSEIFDDQFSVERPDGSNFTLKIRSTKLEDSAMYFCASSDWTSAYNEQFFGPGTRLTVL.

The table lists this clone with a few counts. The rearrangement joins TRBV27 to TRBJ1-5; D perhaps matches TRBD1 (5 bases). The CDR3 is 17 amino acids. V was cut by 6 bases and J by 0 bases, with 18 bases left in between. Germline V gives CDR1 MNHEY, CDR2 SMNVEV (reference sequence). CDR3 nucleotide sequence: TGTGCCAGCAGCGCCAGGGCGAGGGAGTATAGCAATCAGCCCCAGCATTTT. This gives the protein CASSARAREYSNQPQHF.

The chain links TRBV9 to TRBJ2-3; 7 nucleotides align to TRBD1. V lost 3 bases, J lost 2 bases, and 9 bases stayed unmatched. Looked up from germline, CDR1 is SGDLS and CDR2 is YYNGEE. The CDR3 spans 16 residues. The CDR3 DNA follows: TGTGCCAGCAGCGGCTACACAGGGGTCTACACAGATACGCAGTATTTT. Protein: CASSGYTGVYTDTQYF.